What follows describes a single T cell receptor (beta chain). The data derive from a study of blood T cell repertoires in COVID-19. The overall study: Sample material is recorded as cDNA or gDNA derived from T cells, B-cell-depleted T cells, or PBMCs.

Study processing details: Amplified reference gene primers provided the basis for estimating nucleated cell counts. TCRdb keeps only in-frame clones here, not all; method: immunoSEQ multiplex PCR. That table supplies the V and J calls and clone size; D and trimming were determined from the DNA. The repertoire holds over 100,000 clones, with approximately 85% as singletons. CDR1 is DFQATT, CDR2 SNEGSKA, per germline (reference sequence). This CDR3 has 11 residues. Trimming cost V 6 bases and J 11 bases; bases outside gene matches: 6. The chain combines TRBV20-1 with TRBJ2-1, with TRBD2 matching 8 bases. The sequenced sample consisted of peripheral blood. The origin of this receptor is a man aged 60 to 75 with acute or convalescent COVID-19. DNA for the CDR3: TGCAGTGCAGAGCGGGGGAGTCAGCAGTTCTTC. Protein product: CSAERGSQQFF.